Following are 6 T cell receptor beta chains from one sample sequenced in a study of blood T cells in healthy people across ages. It was with a sample-barcoded 5' primer and a J-beta primer mix that a second PCR of roughly 7 to 12 cycles was run. TCRdb used MiXCR to reprocess the 5' RACE reads, holding one entry per CDR3 protein. The table has about 2 million distinct CDR3 sequences, roughly 52% seen once. The sequencing sample was made of blood. These receptors all stem from a woman in her thirties or forties in good health.

The chain combines TRBV10-1 with TRBJ2-4, with D hard to call. TRBJ2-5 explains the end of the DNA better; the J call may be wrong. The germline gives CDR1 WNHNN, CDR2 SYGVQD (reference sequence). The CDR3 consists of 11 residues. As DNA, the CDR3 is TGCGCCAGCAGTGAAGGGCAGACCCAGTACTTC. Amino acids: CASSEGQTQYF.

The chain employs TRBV24-1 and TRBJ2-3, with unresolved D. V shed 5 bases and J shed 0 bases, with 17 bases lying between them. This CDR3 has 17 residues. Per the germline V gene, CDR1 is KGHDR and CDR2 is SFDVKD. CDR3 bases: TGTGCCACCAGTGGGGAATCAGGCCAGTTAAGCACAGATACGCAGTATTTT. Amino acids: CATSGESGQLSTDTQYF.

The chain carries TRBV2 and TRBJ2-4, with a weak D call TRBD2 (5 bases). Looked up from germline, CDR1 is SNHLY and CDR2 is FYNNEI. The germline V and J ends were trimmed by 6 bases and 0 bases, with 12 bases remaining between them. The CDR3 has 15 residues. The CDR3 spells CASSGGVIAKNIQYF. Here the CDR3 DNA reads TGTGCCAGCAGCGGAGGAGTGATAGCCAAAAACATTCAGTACTTC.

J is TRBJ2-5 and V is TRBV6-5, with 7 bases matching TRBD1. With 5 bases clipped from V and 2 bases from J, the junction kept 5 bases outside the gene matches. The CDR3 runs 14 residues. CDR1 is MNHEY and CDR2 is SVGAGI in the germline V gene. In DNA, the CDR3 is TGTGCCAGCAGTGACAGGGCCTATCAAGAGACCCAGTACTTC. Translated: CASSDRAYQETQYF.

The chain carries TRBV2 and TRBJ2-1, with 8 bases matching TRBD1. The DNA end lines up better with TRBJ2-7; the J call may be wrong. In germline, CDR1 is SNHLY, CDR2 FYNNEI. This CDR3 has 14 amino acids. The CDR3 here is CATQGQAGRNEQYF. In nucleotides, the CDR3 is TGTGCCACACAGGGACAGGCAGGTAGAAATGAGCAGTACTTC.

The gene calls are TRBV7-8 and TRBJ2-5; unclear D gene. Trimming shortened V by 5 bases and J by 4 bases, and 14 bases separated the two germline ends. Germline V gene sequence: CDR1 SGHVS, CDR2 FQNEAQ. The CDR3 spans 14 residues. Written as DNA, the CDR3 is TGTGCCAGCAGCGCGGACGAGCTTCGAGAGACCCAGTACTTC. Translation: CASSADELRETQYF.